These T cell receptor beta chains were read from a single sample in a study of tumor and adjacent non-tumor tissue in lung cancer. Via MiXCR, TCRdb re-called the multiplex PCR reads, giving one row per CDR3 protein. The sample comprises some 200,000 distinct CDR3 sequences, over 55% of which are singletons, and almost 25% rests with the top ten. Sequencing input: lung tumor tissue. The receptors derive from a man in his sixties with non-small cell lung cancer. Both conserved end residues are part of each CDR3. A D gene is named only where the DNA matches it firmly. The listing skips clone size in some rows; elsewhere it reads once, few, many or a size class.

CDR3	DNA	V	J	size	D
CGALEEHVRPLHF	TGCGGTGCTCTAGAGGAGCACGTGCGCCCCCTCCACTTT	TRBV20-1	TRBJ1-6	-	-
CASSFLRVNEQFF	TGTGCCAGCAGCTTTTTAAGGGTAAATGAGCAGTTCTTC	TRBV11-3	TRBJ2-1	once	-
CNAPGQAYNSPLHF	TGCAATGCCCCCGGACAGGCCTATAATTCACCCCTCCACTTT	TRBV20-1	TRBJ1-6	-	TRBD1
CTSSLTGVLNYGYTF	TGTACCAGCAGCCTAACAGGGGTTCTCAACTATGGCTACACCTTC	TRBV11-3	TRBJ1-2	-	TRBD1
CASSLRSGLPYEQYF	TGTGCCAGCAGCTTAAGGTCTGGACTTCCATACGAGCAGTACTTC	TRBV5-4	TRBJ2-7	-	-
CASSLIKGSRGTYKQYF	TGCGCCAGCAGCTTAATTAAGGGGTCTCGAGGAACCTACAAGCAGTACTTC	TRBV11-2	TRBJ2-7	once	-
CVSIPLAGWGKDTQYF	TGTGTCAGCATCCCTCTAGCGGGGTGGGGCAAAGATACGCAGTATTTT	TRBV6-1	TRBJ2-3	-	TRBD2
CASTLTSPEKLFF	TGTGCCAGCACCTTGACAAGCCCTGAAAAACTGTTTTTT	TRBV12-3/TRBV12-4	TRBJ1-4	-	-
CASSPGHTTYEQYF	TGTGCCAGCAGTCCGGGACATACCACCTACGAGCAGTACTTC	TRBV6-1	TRBJ2-7	few	-
CASSLVLGQGLYGYTF	TGTGCCAGCAGTCTCGTCCTCGGACAGGGGCTATATGGCTACACCTTC	TRBV28	TRBJ1-2	few	TRBD1
CVSAPGQPNEKLFF	TGTGTTAGTGCTCCGGGACAGCCTAATGAAAAACTGTTTTTT	TRBV12-5	TRBJ1-4	-	TRBD1
CASSPEQTLSTGELFF	TGTGCCAGCAGCCCAGAACAGACCCTAAGCACCGGGGAGCTGTTTTTT	TRBV12-3/TRBV12-4	TRBJ2-2	-	-
CASSQESRGLGGYTF	TGCGCCAGCAGCCAGGAATCAAGGGGTCTGGGAGGCTACACCTTC	TRBV4-1	TRBJ1-2	many	-
CASTYSGGRETQYF	TGTGCCAGCACCTACTCAGGGGGTAGGGAGACCCAGTACTTC	TRBV5-4	TRBJ2-5	-	TRBD1
CSARLDAGDTQYF	TGCAGTGCTAGGCTCGATGCCGGGGATACGCAGTATTTT	TRBV20-1	TRBJ2-3	many	-
CASTHGAKAPDTQYF	TGTGCCAGCACTCACGGGGCGAAGGCCCCAGATACGCAGTATTTT	TRBV6-2/TRBV6-3	TRBJ2-3	few	-
CSARERVPVTQYF	TGCAGTGCTAGAGAGAGGGTCCCAGTTACGCAGTATTTT	TRBV20-1	TRBJ2-3	-	-
CASSQNPPGTSGQETQYF	TGCGCCAGCAGCCAAAACCCCCCGGGGACTAGCGGGCAAGAGACCCAGTACTTC	TRBV4-3	TRBJ2-5	-	TRBD2
CASSSHTDDMQYF	TGTGCTAGCAGCTCCCACACGGACGATATGCAGTATTTT	TRBV4-2	TRBJ2-3	-	-
CSATLGVLNFEAFF	TGCAGTGCTACCCTAGGGGTGTTGAACTTTGAAGCTTTCTTT	TRBV20-1	TRBJ1-1	-	-
CSVLRLAQCSYNEQFF	TGCAGTGTCCTCAGACTAGCGCAATGCTCCTACAATGAGCAGTTCTTC	TRBV20-1	TRBJ2-1	-	TRBD2
CASCSVHGSRNYGYTF	TGTGCCAGCTGCTCGGTACATGGCTCCAGGAACTATGGCTACACCTTC	TRBV5-6	TRBJ1-2	-	-
CASSMRTAWANVLTF	TGTGCCAGCAGTATGAGGACAGCTTGGGCCAACGTCCTGACCTTC	TRBV6-5	TRBJ2-6	-	-
CASSSSPGNEQFF	TGTGCCAGCAGCTCTAGCCCGGGTAATGAGCAGTTCTTC	TRBV11-2	TRBJ2-1	-	-
CSARKMAVSYQPQHF	TGCAGTGCTAGAAAAATGGCAGTTAGCTATCAGCCCCAGCATTTT	TRBV20-1	TRBJ1-5	-	-
CASSSSRLVGGSNEQFF	TGTGCCAGCAGCTCATCTCGGCTAGTGGGAGGCAGCAATGAGCAGTTCTTC	TRBV11-1	TRBJ2-1	-	-
CSVQGNIHNEQFF	TGCAGCGTTCAAGGAAATATCCACAATGAGCAGTTCTTC	TRBV29-1	TRBJ2-1	-	-
CAWSGGLGNQPQHF	TGTGCCTGGAGTGGGGGGCTTGGCAATCAGCCCCAGCATTTT	TRBV30	TRBJ1-5	-	-
CSAQGPSGSYNEQFF	TGCAGTGCTCAGGGGCCTAGCGGGAGTTACAATGAGCAATTCTTC	TRBV20-1	TRBJ2-1	-	TRBD2
CASREVWDGYEQYF	TGTGCCAGCAGGGAGGTATGGGATGGCTACGAGCAGTACTTC	TRBV11-2	TRBJ2-7	-	-
CSASDDGNSYHEQFF	TGCAGTGCTAGTGACGACGGAAACTCCTACCATGAGCAGTTCTTC	TRBV20-1	TRBJ2-1	-	-
CASSLEGITEAFF	TGCGCCAGCAGCTTGGAGGGCATAACTGAAGCTTTCTTT	TRBV5-1	TRBJ1-1	few	-
CTSSQDGRGGYGYTF	TGTACCAGCAGCCAAGATGGTCGTGGGGGCTATGGCTACACCTTT	TRBV4-2	TRBJ1-2	-	-
CASRRTTYYELYF	TGTGCCAGCAGAAGGACAACCTACTACGAGCTGTACTTC	TRBV6-2/TRBV6-3	TRBJ2-7	-	-
CSARSGASEENQYF	TGCAGTGCTAGAAGCGGGGCTAGCGAAGAGAACCAGTACTTC	TRBV20-1	TRBJ2-5	-	TRBD2
CSARDSDISAPNTEVFF	TGCAGTGCTAGGGACTCCGACATTTCAGCACCGAACACTGAAGTTTTCTTT	TRBV20-1	TRBJ1-1	-	-
CASSLLTSPNSTDTQYF	TGCGCCAGCAGCCTCCTAACTAGCCCCAATTCCACAGATACGCAGTATTTT	TRBV4-3	TRBJ2-3	once	-
CASSSETGLTEAFF	TGTGCCAGCAGCTCAGAGACAGGACTCACTGAAGCTTTCTTT	TRBV7-8	TRBJ1-1	few	-
CSARLAGGSYYNQPQHF	TGCAGTGCTAGATTGGCAGGGGGCTCCTATTACAATCAGCCCCAGCATTTT	TRBV20-1	TRBJ1-5	-	TRBD1
CASILDSPVHEQYF	TGTGCCAGCATCTTAGATTCCCCGGTACACGAGCAGTACTTC	TRBV11-2	TRBJ2-7	-	-
CSLGGTAETQYF	TGCAGCCTTGGAGGGACAGCGGAGACCCAGTACTTC	TRBV29-1	TRBJ2-5	-	-
CASSVVTARTGELFF	TGCGCCAGCAGTGTCGTGACAGCCCGCACCGGGGAGCTGTTTTTT	TRBV10-2	TRBJ2-2	-	-
CASSYGVGEETQYF	TGTGCCAGCAGTTACGGAGTGGGGGAAGAGACCCAGTACTTC	TRBV6-2/TRBV6-3	TRBJ2-5	-	-
CASSLEAGGSPLHF	TGTGCCAGCAGCTTAGAGGCAGGGGGCTCACCCCTCCACTTT	TRBV7-9	TRBJ1-6	-	TRBD1
CASIRAGGNEQFF	TGTGCCAGCATCAGAGCGGGGGGGAATGAGCAGTTCTTC	TRBV12-3/TRBV12-4	TRBJ2-1	many	TRBD2
CSVEYGEYGYSF	TGCAGCGTTGAATACGGGGAATATGGCTACAGCTTC	TRBV29-1	TRBJ1-2	-	-
CASSLGPRDRGGSPLQF	TGTGCCAGCAGCTTAGGCCCCCGGGACAGGGGGGGATCACCCCTCCAATTT	TRBV11-2	TRBJ1-6	-	TRBD1
CASSGYNERFF	TGTGCCAGTAGTGGCTACAATGAGCGGTTCTTC	TRBV11-3	TRBJ2-1	-	-
CSVEAWGEGEQFF	TGCAGCGTTGAAGCCTGGGGGGAGGGTGAGCAGTTCTTC	TRBV29-1	TRBJ2-1	many	TRBD2